The 2 T cell receptor beta chains reported below all come from one sample, sequenced in a study of control samples from healthy donors and cancer patients. Repertoires were generated with immunoSEQ multiplex PCR, while TCRdb's copy carries only in-frame clones and drops some. The table has about 120,000 clones, approximately 90% seen once. Sequencing was carried out using blood. These receptors all stem from a man under 40 in good health.

This clone was seen only a few times. The chain has TRBV7-2 and TRBJ2-5; 7 bases are shared with TRBD1. Germline loops: CDR1 SGHTA, CDR2 FQGNSA. This CDR3 has 15 amino acids. V was pared by 4 bases and J by 2 bases, with 7 bases of the junction left unmatched. The CDR3 coding sequence is TGTGCCAGCAGCTCGAACAGGGGACCTCAAGAGACCCAGTACTTC. This gives the protein CASSSNRGPQETQYF.

This clone was recorded once. This chain uses TRBV28 with TRBJ2-5, with 7 nucleotides matching TRBD2. Germline loops: CDR1 MDHEN, CDR2 SYDVKM. This CDR3 has 14 residues. The trim removed 6 bases at V and 3 bases at J, leaving 7 bases unmatched. CDR3 loop: CASRGYSGEETQYF. As DNA, the CDR3 is TGTGCCAGCAGGGGGTACAGCGGGGAAGAGACCCAGTACTTC.